This T cell receptor beta chain was identified in a study of CD8 T cells in ankylosing spondylitis. The CDR3 runs to 16 residues. Germline V gene data show CDR1 as SGHDT and CDR2 as YYEEEE. V dropped 4 bases and J dropped 6; count of bases not matched to a gene: 10. Using its own MiXCR run on the 5' RACE reads, TCRdb lists one record per CDR3 protein. The sample has hundreds of thousands of distinct CDR3 sequences; approximately 8% are singletons. This clonotype occurred many times. This rearrangement joins TRBV5-6 to TRBJ1-5; 10 bases are a match to TRBD1. The sequencing sample was made of blood, either unsorted or a sorted T cell fraction (not recorded which). The clonotype was recovered from a female donor with ankylosing spondylitis or in good health (not recorded which). DNA for the CDR3: TGTGCCAGCAGCCTGTGGACAGGGGGAAACAGTCAGCCCCAGCATTTT. Its translation is CASSLWTGGNSQPQHF.